These T cell receptor beta chains were read from a single sample in a study of shared clonotypes between healthy human individuals. The table came from immunoSEQ multiplex PCR; TCRdb's copy has only in-frame clones and leaves some out. The sample includes roughly 2,300,000 clones, about 90% of them seen just once. The material sequenced was naive CD4+ T cells from PBMCs. These TCRs come from a man between 18 and 29 years old in good health. Some clones in this sample may be carry-over from other donors' samples. Both conserved end residues are part of each CDR3. Each record gives: D gene, V gene, clone size, J gene, CDR3 DNA, CDR3 protein. The D gene is left open where the match is weak. Size values are once, few and many counts, or a class for expanded clones, and some rows have none.

TRBD1	TRBV29-1	NA	TRBJ2-2	TGCAGCGTTCGTCGGGACAGGGTGCCGAACACCGGGGAGCTGTTTTTT	CSVRRDRVPNTGELFF
TRBD1	TRBV18	NA	TRBJ2-7	TGTGCCAGCTCACCGGGGGGACAGGGACTATACGAGCAGTACTTC	CASSPGGQGLYEQYF
TRBD1	TRBV11-2	NA	TRBJ2-5	TGTGCCAGCAGCGCACAGGGGGCTGGGGAGACCCAGTACTTC	CASSAQGAGETQYF
NA	TRBV7-2	NA	TRBJ2-7	TGTGCCAGCAGCTCACAGGGATACGAGCAGTACTTC	CASSSQGYEQYF
TRBD2	TRBV10-3	NA	TRBJ2-1	TGTGCCATCAGTGGTAGCGGGAGAGGGTGGGAGCAGTTCTTC	CAISGSGRGWEQFF
NA	TRBV7-6	NA	TRBJ2-1	TGTGCCAGCAGCTCGCGGACTCCCTCGAGACAGAATGAGCAGTTCTTC	CASSSRTPSRQNEQFF
TRBD1	TRBV2	NA	TRBJ2-4	TGTGCCAGCAGGACCGGGACAGGGAGTGACATTCAGTACTTC	CASRTGTGSDIQYF
NA	TRBV29-1	NA	TRBJ2-7	TGCAGCGTTCGCTGGGGCGGCGGGGGCGGACGTTACGAGCAGTACTTC	CSVRWGGGGGRYEQYF
NA	TRBV25-1	NA	TRBJ2-1	TGTGCCAGCAGTGAATATCGCGGCGCGCCAGTTGGTGAGCAGTTCTTC	CASSEYRGAPVGEQFF
NA	TRBV30	few	TRBJ1-1	TGTGCCTGTCTACCCCGAGTCACTGAAGCTTTCTTT	CACLPRVTEAFF
TRBD1	TRBV7-2	NA	TRBJ2-7	TGTGCCAGCAGCGCCACGTGGGACAGGAACCTCTACGAGCAGTACTTC	CASSATWDRNLYEQYF
NA	TRBV5-1	once	TRBJ1-4	TGCGCCAGCAGTCCGAACGGTCGGGGGGAAAAGGGAAAACTGTTTTTT	CASSPNGRGEKGKLFF
NA	TRBV28	NA	TRBJ1-5	TGTGCCAGCAGCTTGCAAGTTCTGGGGAATCAGCCCCAGCATTTT	CASSLQVLGNQPQHF
NA	TRBV6-5	NA	TRBJ1-5	TGTGCCAGCAGTACACAGGGCTATCAGCCCCAGCATTTT	CASSTQGYQPQHF
NA	TRBV28	NA	TRBJ1-5	TGTGCCAGCAGTTCCGTGTCAGGACGCAATCAGCCCCAGCATTTT	CASSSVSGRNQPQHF
NA	TRBV5-1	NA	TRBJ1-2	TGCGCCAGCAGCCTGACAGACGATTATGGCTACACCTTC	CASSLTDDYGYTF
NA	TRBV7-9	NA	TRBJ1-5	TGTGCCAGCAGCTTAGCGGAGGGTAGCAATCAGCCCCAGCATTTT	CASSLAEGSNQPQHF
NA	TRBV9	NA	TRBJ2-2	TGTGCCAGCAGCGGGGTAGTACACACCGGGGAGCTGTTTTTT	CASSGVVHTGELFF
TRBD1	TRBV15	once	TRBJ2-5	TGTGCCACCAGCAGAGATTTCCGGGACAGGGGGGGAGAGACCCAGTACTTC	CATSRDFRDRGGETQYF
TRBD1	TRBV28	NA	TRBJ2-7	TGTGCCAGCCGCGGACGGACAGGGACGTACGAGCAGTACTTC	CASRGRTGTYEQYF
NA	TRBV28	NA	TRBJ2-4	TGTGCCAGCAGTCGAAGACAGTTAGCCAAAAACATTCAGTACTTC	CASSRRQLAKNIQYF
NA	TRBV5-4	NA	TRBJ2-7	TGTGCCAGCAGCTTGGATAGGCAGGATTACTCCTACGAGCAGTACTTC	CASSLDRQDYSYEQYF
NA	TRBV14	NA	TRBJ1-2	TGTGCCAGCAGCCAGCGATTAGCGATACAGGGAAACTATGGCTACACCTTC	CASSQRLAIQGNYGYTF
TRBD2	TRBV14	NA	TRBJ2-2	TGTGCCAGCAGCCAAACTAGCGGGACGATCGGGGAGCTGTTTTTT	CASSQTSGTIGELFF
NA	TRBV6-6	NA	TRBJ1-1	TGTGCCAGCACGAGGGCCGGGGGCACTGAAGCTTTCTTT	CASTRAGGTEAFF
NA	TRBV6-5	NA	TRBJ1-2	TGTGCCAGCAGTTACCGCCTAGACAGGCGGTATGGCTACACCTTC	CASSYRLDRRYGYTF
NA	TRBV5-1	NA	TRBJ2-1	TGCGCCAGCAGCGGGGCCCAATACAATGAGCAGTTCTTC	CASSGAQYNEQFF